This T cell receptor (beta chain) was sequenced for a study of T cell responses to AZD1222 COVID-19 vaccine. The study's findings and limits: Recipients of two AZD1222 doses showed rising Spike-specific TCR breadth and depth. Repertoires were obtained only post-peak T cell response. A reported finding is that nearly half of spike-specific TCRs target unmutated variant regions. Most donors were white British and more were female, and clonal diversity was possibly underestimated.

Comments on this clone: Antigen unknown.

Sequencing used immunoSEQ multiplex PCR; TCRdb keeps in-frame clones, though not all of them. The sample includes tens of thousands of clones, 90% seen only once; the top ten take about 5%. V lost 0 bases and J lost 0, with 11 bases in between. This CDR3 has 16 amino acids. Germline CDR1 is SGHNT and CDR2 is YYREEE (reference sequence). This receptor was taken from an adult in good health. The material was peripheral blood, obtained on day 0 of AZD1222 vaccination. The gene calls are TRBV5-4 and TRBJ2-3; D perhaps matches TRBD2 (6 bases). In DNA, the CDR3 is TGTGCCAGCAGCTTGGCCGGGGGTGCAAGCACAGATACGCAGTATTTT. Translated: CASSLAGGASTDTQYF. Based on the CDR3 plus reference TRBV5-4 and TRBJ2-3, the full variable domain is ETGVTQSPTHLIKTRGQQVTLRCSSQSGHNTVSWYQQALGQGPQFIFQYYREEENGRGNFPPRFSGLQFPNYSSELNVNALELDDSALYLCASSLAGGASTDTQYFGPGTRLTVL.